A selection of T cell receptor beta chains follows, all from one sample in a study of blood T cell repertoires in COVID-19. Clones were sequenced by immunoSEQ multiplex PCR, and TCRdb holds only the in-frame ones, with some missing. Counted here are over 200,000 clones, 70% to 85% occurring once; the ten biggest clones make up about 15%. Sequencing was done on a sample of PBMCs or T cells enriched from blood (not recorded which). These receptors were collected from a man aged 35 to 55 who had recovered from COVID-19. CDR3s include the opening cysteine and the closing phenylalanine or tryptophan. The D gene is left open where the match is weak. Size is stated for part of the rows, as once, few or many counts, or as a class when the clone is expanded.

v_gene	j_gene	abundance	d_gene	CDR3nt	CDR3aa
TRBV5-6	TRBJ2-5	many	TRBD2	TGTGCCAGCAGCTTCCGGACTAGCGGACAAGAGACCCAGTACTTC	CASSFRTSGQETQYF
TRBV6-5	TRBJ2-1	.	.	TGTGCCAGCAGTACTCCGGGGGAGCAGTTCTTC	CASSTPGEQFF
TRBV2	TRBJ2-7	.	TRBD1	TGTGCCAGCGGGGGACAGGGAGTCGAGCAGTACTTC	CASGGQGVEQYF
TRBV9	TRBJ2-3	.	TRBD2	TGTGCCAGCAGCGGACAAAGAGCGGGGGCTGGCACAGATACGCAGTATTTT	CASSGQRAGAGTDTQYF
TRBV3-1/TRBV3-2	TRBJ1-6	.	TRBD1	TGTGCCAGCAGCCCCCTGACAGGGAATTCACCCCTCCACTTT	CASSPLTGNSPLHF
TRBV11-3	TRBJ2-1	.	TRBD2	TGTGCCAGCAGCTTTGCGGGAGCCTACAATGAGCAGTTCTTC	CASSFAGAYNEQFF
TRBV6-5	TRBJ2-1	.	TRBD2	TGTGCCAGCAGAATAGCGGGAGGCCGCGGGGGTGAGCAGTTCTTC	CASRIAGGRGGEQFF
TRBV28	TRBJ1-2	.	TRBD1	TGTGCCAGCAGTTTATGGTTGCGACAGGGCTATGGCTACACCTTC	CASSLWLRQGYGYTF
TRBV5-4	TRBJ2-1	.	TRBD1	TGTGCCAGCAGTTTTGACGGGACAGGGGAGGGTGGTGAGCAGTTCTTC	CASSFDGTGEGGEQFF
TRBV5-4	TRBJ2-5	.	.	TGTGCCAGCAGCCACCGGGAGCCTCAAGAGACCCAGTACTTC	CASSHREPQETQYF
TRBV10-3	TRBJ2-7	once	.	TGTGCCATCGGTGGGACGGGAGTGTTTTCCGAGCAGTACTTC	CAIGGTGVFSEQYF
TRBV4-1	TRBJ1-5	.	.	TGCGCCAGCAGCCAAGATCATCCGGGGAGCCAGCATTTT	CASSQDHPGSQHF
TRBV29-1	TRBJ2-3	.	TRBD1	TGCAGCGTTGAGGGGAGGACAGGGAAGGCAGATACGCAGTATTTT	CSVEGRTGKADTQYF
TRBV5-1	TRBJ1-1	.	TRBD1	TGCGCCAGCAGGCGGGACAGGGGAGACACTGAAGCTTTCTTT	CASRRDRGDTEAFF
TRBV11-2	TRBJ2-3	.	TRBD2	TGTGCCAGCAGCTTAGTTCCGGCTAGCGGTCCAGATACGCAGTATTTT	CASSLVPASGPDTQYF
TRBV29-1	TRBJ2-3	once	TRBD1	TGCAGCGGAAAACAGGGGAGCACAGATACGCAGTATTTT	CSGKQGSTDTQYF
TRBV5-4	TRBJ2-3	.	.	TGTGCCAGCAGCTTGGGACTAGGCTCACGAGATACGCAGTATTTT	CASSLGLGSRDTQYF
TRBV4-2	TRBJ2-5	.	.	TGTGCCAGCAGCCAAGAGGAGGTCGGGGAGGTGAAGACCCAGTACTTC	CASSQEEVGEVKTQYF
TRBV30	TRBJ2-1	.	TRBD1	TGTGCCTGGACGAGGGACAGGGTTTATAGCAATGAGCAGTTCTTC	CAWTRDRVYSNEQFF
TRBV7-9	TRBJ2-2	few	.	TGTGCCGGGGAGGCCGGGGAGCTGTTTTTT	CAGEAGELFF
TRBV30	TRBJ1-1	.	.	TGTGCCTGGAGTGTACAGGTGGTCACTGAAGCTTTCTTT	CAWSVQVVTEAFF
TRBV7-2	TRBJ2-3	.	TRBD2	TGTGCCAGCAGCTTAGTACTAGCGTTTGATACGCAGTATTTT	CASSLVLAFDTQYF
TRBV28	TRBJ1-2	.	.	TGTGCCAGCAGCTACAGGGATGGCTACACCTTC	CASSYRDGYTF
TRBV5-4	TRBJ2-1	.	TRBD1	TGTGCCAGCAGCTCCACGACAGGGTCCTACAATGAGCAGTTCTTC	CASSSTTGSYNEQFF
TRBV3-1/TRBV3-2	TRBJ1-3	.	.	TGTGCCAGCAGCCAAGATATCACAGCTGGAAACACCATATATTTT	CASSQDITAGNTIYF
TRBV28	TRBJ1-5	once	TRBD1	TGTGCCAGCAGTTTAGAGGGGACAGCCTCTTATCAGCCCCAGCATTTT	CASSLEGTASYQPQHF
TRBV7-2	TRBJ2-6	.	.	TGTGCCAGCAGCTTAGTGGGTCGAGCGGGGGCCAACGTCCTGACTTTC	CASSLVGRAGANVLTF
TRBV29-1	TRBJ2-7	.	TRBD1	TGCAGTGTCCGTGGGTACAGGGGGCTAAACGAGCAGTACTTC	CSVRGYRGLNEQYF
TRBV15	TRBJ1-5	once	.	TGTGCCACCAGCACGGCGGATCAGCCCCAGCATTTT	CATSTADQPQHF
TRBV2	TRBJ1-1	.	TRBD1	TGTGCCAGCAGTCGACAGGGGATTGAAGCTTTCTTT	CASSRQGIEAFF
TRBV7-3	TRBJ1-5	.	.	TGTGCCAGCAGCTCCTTCGCGGGTCAGCCCCAGCATTTT	CASSSFAGQPQHF
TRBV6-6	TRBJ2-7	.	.	TGTGCCAGCAGTCAACGGTGGGAGCAGTACTTC	CASSQRWEQYF
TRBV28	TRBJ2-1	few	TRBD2	TGTGCCAGCAGTTTATGGACCGCAGACGGGGGGACGCAGAGGGTTGGGCAGTTCTTC	CASSLWTADGGTQRVGQFF
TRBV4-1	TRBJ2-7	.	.	TGCGCCAGCAGCCAAGGGACGGGAGTTCACTACGAGCAGTACTTC	CASSQGTGVHYEQYF
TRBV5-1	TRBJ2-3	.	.	TGCGCCAGCAGCTTGGGCTCTCTGAGAGGGACAGATACGCAGTATTTT	CASSLGSLRGTDTQYF
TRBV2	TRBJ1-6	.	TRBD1	TGTGCCAGTAGACAGGGGAGATCACCCCTCCACTTT	CASRQGRSPLHF
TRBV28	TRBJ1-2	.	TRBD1	TGTGCCAGCAGTTTATCCGAGGACAGGGGCGGGTATGGCTACACCTTC	CASSLSEDRGGYGYTF
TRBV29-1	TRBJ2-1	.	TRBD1	TGCAGCGTTACCGACAGGGGGCTGGATGAGCAGTTCTTC	CSVTDRGLDEQFF
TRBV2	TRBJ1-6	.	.	TGTGCCAGCACCGAGGACTCCCCTAATTCACCCCTCCACTTT	CASTEDSPNSPLHF
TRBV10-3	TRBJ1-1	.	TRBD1	TGTGCCATCACTCCGGGCAGGGGGACTGAAGCTTTCTTT	CAITPGRGTEAFF
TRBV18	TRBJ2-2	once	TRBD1	TGTGCCAGCTCACCCAGGGACAGGAAGGACGGGGCGAACACCGGGGAGCTGTTTTTT	CASSPRDRKDGANTGELFF
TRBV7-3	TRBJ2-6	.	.	TGTGCCAGCAGTATCCTAGCAGCTGGGGCCAACGTCCTGACTTTC	CASSILAAGANVLTF
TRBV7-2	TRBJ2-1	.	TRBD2	TGTGCCAGCAGCTTCTTCGGACTAGCGGGGGGGAATGAGCAGTTCTTC	CASSFFGLAGGNEQFF
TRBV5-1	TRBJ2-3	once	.	TGCGCCAGCAGTTCACTCACAGATACGCAGTATTTT	CASSSLTDTQYF
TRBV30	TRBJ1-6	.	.	TGTGCCCACCGACAGGATAGAGGACCCCTCCACTTT	CAHRQDRGPLHF
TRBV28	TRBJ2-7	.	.	TGTGCCAGCAGCCGTACAGCCCTCGAGCAGTACTTC	CASSRTALEQYF